This T cell receptor beta chain was recorded in a study of siplizumab effects on memory and regulatory T cells. Study outcomes and limitations: A major contribution to the alloresponse seemed to be made by naive T cells, which seemed more diverse than memory cells. With siplizumab, cumulative frequency of CD4+ memory-derived alloreactive sequences dropped significantly. An assignable phenotype, naive or memory, was missing from roughly 79-95% of proliferating CD4+ or CD8+ clones.

Profiling relied on immunoSEQ multiplex PCR, and the TCRdb table lists in-frame clones only, not all of them. The sample comprises tens of thousands of clones, 95% to 97% of which are singletons, and 0.031% rests with the top ten. V lost 3 bases and J lost 7, with 11 bases in between. Germline V CDR1 and CDR2: SGHDT, YYEEEE. The CDR3 has 12 residues. Points on this clone: Its antigen is not known.

For a few donor pairs, CD4+ naive/memory and CD8+ naive/effector-memory/TEMRA unstimulated subsets were also sequenced. The chain employs TRBV5-6 and TRBJ2-7; D uncertain. This sequence was found in a human donor in good health. Sequencing was performed on naive CD4+ T cells sorted from blood. Here the CDR3 DNA reads TGTGCCAGCAGCTGGCGTCTGGGGGAGCAGTACTTC. Residues: CASSWRLGEQYF. Supplemented by reference TRBV5-6 and TRBJ2-7, the full variable domain reads DAGVTQSPTHLIKTRGQQVTLRCSPKSGHDTVSWYQQALGQGPQFIFQYYEEEERQRGNFPDRFSGHQFPNYSSELNVNALLLGDSALYLCASSWRLGEQYFGPGTRLTVT.